This T cell receptor (beta chain) was found in a study of shared clonotypes between healthy human individuals. General study points: In the sorted subsets, rarefaction showed sequencing was incomplete despite large depth.

Some clones are missing from TCRdb's copy, which holds only in-frame ones; the method was immunoSEQ multiplex PCR. This table holds about 2.1 million clones, 80% to 95% found once. Remarks on this clone: Its target is unknown.

Naive CD8 cells lacked CD45RO, underwent positive selection for CCR7 and left out terminally differentiated effector memory CD45RA+ cells. Germline trimming cut 6 bases from V and 4 bases from J; bases unmatched to any gene: 23. The V gene's germline CDR1 is ENHRY and CDR2 SYGVKD. This CDR3 has 22 residues. The rearrangement uses TRBV10-3 and TRBJ2-2; 13 bases line up with TRBD2. This receptor was obtained from a man aged 18 to 29 in good health. Some clones in this sample may be carry-over from other donors' samples. Input material: naive CD8+ T cells from PBMCs. The CDR3 reads CAISELEVYFTSGRAGTGELFF. The CDR3, as DNA: TGTGCCATCAGCGAATTGGAGGTTTATTTTACTAGCGGGAGGGCCGGCACCGGGGAGCTGTTTTTT.